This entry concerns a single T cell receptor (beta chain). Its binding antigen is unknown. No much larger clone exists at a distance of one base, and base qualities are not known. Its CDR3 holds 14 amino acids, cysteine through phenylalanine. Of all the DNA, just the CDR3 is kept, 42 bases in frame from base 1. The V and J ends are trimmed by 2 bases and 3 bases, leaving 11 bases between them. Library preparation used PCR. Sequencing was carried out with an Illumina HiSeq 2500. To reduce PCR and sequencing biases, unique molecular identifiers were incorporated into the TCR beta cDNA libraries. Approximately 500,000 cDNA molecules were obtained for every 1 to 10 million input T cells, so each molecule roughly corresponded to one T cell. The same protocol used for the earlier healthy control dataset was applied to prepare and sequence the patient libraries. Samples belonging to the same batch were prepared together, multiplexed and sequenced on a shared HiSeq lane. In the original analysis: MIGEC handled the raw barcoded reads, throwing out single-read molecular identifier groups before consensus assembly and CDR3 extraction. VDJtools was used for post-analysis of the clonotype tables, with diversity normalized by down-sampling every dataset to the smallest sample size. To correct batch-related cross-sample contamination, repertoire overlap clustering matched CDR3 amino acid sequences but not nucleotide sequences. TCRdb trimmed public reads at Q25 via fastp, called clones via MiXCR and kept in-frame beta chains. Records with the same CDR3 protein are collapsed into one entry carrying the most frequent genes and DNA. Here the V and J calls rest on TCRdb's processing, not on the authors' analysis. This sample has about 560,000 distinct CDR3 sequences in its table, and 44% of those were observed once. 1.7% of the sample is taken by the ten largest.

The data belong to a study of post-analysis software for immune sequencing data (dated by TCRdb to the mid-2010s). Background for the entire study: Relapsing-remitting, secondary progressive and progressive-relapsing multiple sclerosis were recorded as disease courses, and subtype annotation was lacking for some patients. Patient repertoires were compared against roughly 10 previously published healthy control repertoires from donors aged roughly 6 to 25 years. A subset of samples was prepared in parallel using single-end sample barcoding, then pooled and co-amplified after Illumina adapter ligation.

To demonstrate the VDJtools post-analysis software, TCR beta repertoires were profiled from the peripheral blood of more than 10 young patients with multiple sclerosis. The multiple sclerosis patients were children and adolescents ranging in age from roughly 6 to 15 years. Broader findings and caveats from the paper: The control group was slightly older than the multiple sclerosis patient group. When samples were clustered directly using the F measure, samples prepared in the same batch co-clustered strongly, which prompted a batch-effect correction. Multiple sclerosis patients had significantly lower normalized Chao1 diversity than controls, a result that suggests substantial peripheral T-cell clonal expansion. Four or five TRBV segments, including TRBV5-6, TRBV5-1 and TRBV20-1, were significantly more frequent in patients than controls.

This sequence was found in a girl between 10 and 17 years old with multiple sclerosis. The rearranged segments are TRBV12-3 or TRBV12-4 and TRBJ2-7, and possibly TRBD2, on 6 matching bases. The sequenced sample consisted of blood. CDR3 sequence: CASSLSRDFYEQYF. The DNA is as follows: TGTGCCAGCAGTTTAAGTAGGGACTTCTACGAGCAGTACTTC.